One and the same sample provided the 28 T cell receptor beta chains below, sequenced in a study of blood T cell repertoires in COVID-19. TCRdb keeps only in-frame clones here, not all; method: immunoSEQ multiplex PCR. The sample carries roughly 95,000 clones, approximately 80% recorded once. Material: peripheral blood. These TCRs come from a human donor in a cohort sampled during active COVID-19.

The chain couples TRBV4-3 to TRBJ2-7; D perhaps matches TRBD1 (6 bases). The CDR3 runs to 14 residues. In germline, CDR1 is LGHNA, CDR2 YSLEER. Trimming stripped 1 base from V and 4 bases from J, with 11 bases between. For the CDR3, the DNA is TGCGCCAGCAGCCAAGGGTTCAGGGGTTACGAGCAGTACTTC. Protein sequence: CASSQGFRGYEQYF.

This chain uses TRBV10-3 with TRBJ1-2, with 7 bases matching TRBD1. CDR3 length equals 14 residues. Germline V gene lookup returns CDR1 ENHRY and CDR2 SYGVKD. Trimming took 7 bases from V and 4 from J; bases not matched to a gene: 9. CDR3 sequence (DNA): TGTGCCATCATGCTAGGGGGCGGCTCCTATGGCTACACCTTC. Amino acids: CAIMLGGGSYGYTF.

The chain combines TRBV18 with TRBJ1-2; 9 bases match TRBD1. This CDR3 has 15 residues. Losses at the gene ends were 3 bases for V and 3 bases for J; bases not matched to a gene: 5. Germline-derived CDR1 and CDR2 are KGHSH and LQKENI. The CDR3 DNA sequence: TGTGCCAGCTCACCGGGGACAGGGCTGGACTATGGCTACACCTTC. Its translation: CASSPGTGLDYGYTF.

The chain is built from TRBV5-6 and TRBJ2-7, with unresolved D. The germline CDR1 and CDR2 sequences are SGHDT and YYEEEE. Trimming cost V 0 bases and J 6 bases, with 4 bases left between them. The CDR3 sequence is 11 residues long. CDR3 DNA sequence: TGTGCCAGCAGCTTGGCGTCCGAGCAGTACTTC. Translation gives CASSLASEQYF.

The gene calls are TRBV7-2 and TRBJ1-5; D uncertain. V was clipped by 5 bases and J by 4 bases, with 9 bases between them. Germline assignment: CDR1 SGHTA and CDR2 FQGNSA. This CDR3 comprises 13 residues. CDR3 sequence reads: CASSTDFNQPQHF. CDR3 in DNA: TGTGCCAGCAGCACTGACTTTAATCAGCCCCAGCATTTT.

This rearrangement joins TRBV7-2 to TRBJ1-2; possibly TRBD1 for D (5 bases). Per germline, CDR1 SGHTA and CDR2 FQGNSA. The length of the CDR3 is 14 residues. Trimming stripped 3 bases from V and 4 bases from J, with 12 bases between. The CDR3 is CASSFSGGPYGYTF. CDR3 sequence (DNA): TGTGCCAGCAGCTTTAGCGGGGGTCCCTATGGCTACACCTTC.

This clone was detected once. The CDR3 coding sequence is TGTGCCATCAGTGAAACCCCACAGGTACGGTCTGAAGCTTTCTTT. As protein: CAISETPQVRSEAFF. The V call is TRBV10-3, the J call TRBJ1-1, with D possibly matching TRBD1 (5 bases). V dropped 3 bases and J dropped 6 bases, with 17 bases sitting between them. Germline CDR1 reads ENHRY; CDR2 reads SYGVKD. The CDR3 sequence is 15 residues long.

The V and J genes are TRBV28 and TRBJ2-2; the match to TRBD2 covers 11 bases. The CDR3 contains 16 residues. V lost 6 bases to trimming and J lost 5 bases; unmatched junction nucleotides: 8. CDR1 and CDR2 from the germline V gene are MDHEN and SYDVKM. The CDR3 DNA sequence: TGTGCCAGCAGCTCTCCTAGCGGGAGGAGGACCGGGGAGCTGTTTTTT. It encodes CASSSPSGRRTGELFF.

V usage is TRBV5-6 and J usage is TRBJ2-6, with a weak D call TRBD2 (5 bases). CDR1 is SGHDT and CDR2 is YYEEEE in the germline V gene. V dropped 4 bases and J dropped 4 bases, with 12 bases sitting between them. This CDR3 region has 15 residues. For the CDR3, the DNA is TGTGCCAGCAGCCCGGTAGGGAGAGGGGCCAACGTCCTGACTTTC. This translates into CASSPVGRGANVLTF.

The J gene is TRBJ2-3, the V gene TRBV3-1 (or the pseudogene TRBV3-2); 7 bases line up with TRBD2. The germline V gene encodes CDR1 LGHDT and CDR2 YNNKEL (reference sequence). The CDR3 is 17 residues long. V was pared by 3 bases and J by 6 bases, with 15 bases of the junction left unmatched. This CDR3 reads CASSHPTGGSWGDTQYF. In nucleotides, the CDR3 is TGTGCCAGCAGCCACCCGACGGGAGGTAGCTGGGGGGATACGCAGTATTTT.

The gene calls are TRBV27 and TRBJ2-3; TRBD1 matches at 7 bases. Trimming took 5 bases from V and 0 from J; bases not matched to a gene: 14. Germline V CDR1 and CDR2: MNHEY, SMNVEV (reference sequence). CDR3 length: 18 residues. The DNA for the CDR3 is TGTGCCAGCAGTCCCAGCCTGCCGGGACAGACTAGCACAGATACGCAGTATTTT. Its translation: CASSPSLPGQTSTDTQYF.

This chain uses TRBV15 with TRBJ1-2; D is unresolved. Germline assignment: CDR1 LNHNV and CDR2 YYDKDF (reference sequence). CDR3 length equals 14 residues. V dropped 0 bases and J dropped 5 bases, with 10 bases sitting between them. CDR3 nucleotide sequence: TGTGCCACCAGCAGAGATATGGGAGGGTATGGCTACACCTTC. The encoded protein is CATSRDMGGYGYTF.

The genes are TRBV25-1 and TRBJ2-7; D gene ambiguous. Trimming removed 3 bases from V and 3 bases from J, with 9 bases in between. Germline-derived CDR1 and CDR2 are MGHDK and SYGVNS. This CDR3 is built from 13 residues. The CDR3 reads CASSDDTYYEQYF. The CDR3 region has the DNA TGTGCCAGCAGTGACGACACCTACTACGAGCAGTACTTC.

This clone was found a few times. This chain connects TRBV7-8 to TRBJ2-2; maybe TRBD2 (6 bases). Germline V gene sequence: CDR1 SGHVS, CDR2 FQNEAQ. The CDR3 spans 18 residues. The V gene lost 1 base and the J gene lost 6 bases, with 21 bases spanning the gap. In nucleotides, the CDR3 is TGTGCCAGCAGCTTAGTTAATCCGGGCACAGGAGGGCCCGGGGAGCTGTTTTTT. Translating gives CASSLVNPGTGGPGELFF. The full variable domain, with the rest looked up from reference TRBV7-8 and TRBJ2-2, is GAGVSQSPRYKVAKRGQDVALRCDPISGHVSLFWYQQALGQGPEFLTYFQNEAQLDKSGLPSDRFFAERPEGSVSTLKIQRTQQEDSAVYLCASSLVNPGTGGPGELFFGEGSRLTVL.

The chain links TRBV25-1 to TRBJ1-1; 9 bases agree with TRBD1. The V segment lost 8 bases and the J segment 5 bases; nucleotides outside the gene matches: 6. Germline assignment: CDR1 MGHDK and CDR2 SYGVNS. The CDR3 has 13 residues. The CDR3 region is CASAGTGRTEAFF. CDR3 DNA sequence: TGTGCCAGCGCCGGGACAGGGCGAACTGAAGCTTTCTTT.

The chain links TRBV6-5 to TRBJ2-2, with unresolved D. Germline values: CDR1 MNHEY, CDR2 SVGAGI. Deletions cut 4 bases from V and 4 bases from J, with 4 bases between. This CDR3 is 12 amino acids long. CDR3 in amino acids: CASSSSTGELFF. The CDR3 DNA sequence: TGTGCCAGCAGTTCGAGCACCGGGGAGCTGTTTTTT.

This clone was recorded once. This chain uses TRBV5-1 with TRBJ2-3; 9 bases are a match to TRBD1. The CDR3 has 16 residues. Germline V gene data show CDR1 as SGHRS and CDR2 as YFSETQ. V lost 4 bases and J lost 2; bases outside the gene matches: 8. CDR3 protein: CASSEGTGRYTDTQYF. CDR3 nucleotides: TGCGCCAGCAGCGAAGGGACAGGGAGATACACAGATACGCAGTATTTT.

CDR3 region: CASSGAGKETQYF. CDR3 DNA sequence: TGTGCCAGTAGTGGGGCGGGGAAAGAGACCCAGTACTTC. This rearrangement joins TRBV19 to TRBJ2-5; D possibly corresponds to TRBD2 (6 bases). The CDR3 is 13 residues long. The ends were cut back, 5 bases at V and 3 bases at J, with 10 bases in the middle. Germline V gives CDR1 LNHDA, CDR2 SQIVND (reference sequence). The full variable domain, with the rest looked up from reference TRBV19 and TRBJ2-5, is DGGITQSPKYLFRKEGQNVTLSCEQNLNHDAMYWYRQDPGQGLRLIYYSQIVNDFQKGDIAEGYSVSREKKESFPLTVTSAQKNPTAFYLCASSGAGKETQYFGPGTRLLVL.

The chain uses TRBV5-5 and TRBJ2-2; D possibly corresponds to TRBD1 (5 bases). The V end was cut by 2 bases, the J end by 0 bases, with 17 bases between. CDR3 length equals 18 residues. Germline assignment: CDR1 SGHKS and CDR2 YYEKEE (reference sequence). CDR3 DNA sequence: TGTGCCAGCAGCTTATTCCCAGACAGATACGCGAACACCGGGGAGCTGTTTTTT. As protein: CASSLFPDRYANTGELFF.

Only one count was recorded for this clone. The genes are TRBV4-1 and TRBJ1-4; TRBD1 might be the D (6 bases). The V gene lost 0 bases and the J gene lost 8 bases, with 16 bases spanning the gap. This CDR3 region has 16 residues. Germline V CDR1 and CDR2: MGHRA, YSYEKL. DNA of the CDR3: TGCGCCAGCAGCCAAGATTTGGCAGGGGCCGTGGAAAAACTGTTTTTT. Translation gives CASSQDLAGAVEKLFF.

A single count supports this clone. This sequence joins TRBV28 and TRBJ1-3; the D gene is possibly TRBD1 (5 bases). CDR3 length: 19 amino acids. Per germline, CDR1 MDHEN and CDR2 SYDVKM. Trimming pared 5 bases from V and 0 bases from J, leaving 23 bases between. The CDR3 sequence: CASSPYLYSGGSSGNTIYF. In DNA, the CDR3 is TGTGCCAGCAGTCCCTACCTTTACTCGGGGGGGAGCTCTGGAAACACCATATATTTT.

This rearrangement joins TRBV7-2 to TRBJ2-1; a possible D gene is TRBD1 (6 bases). V was clipped by 0 bases and J by 13 bases, with 25 bases between them. CDR1 and CDR2 (germline): SGHTA, FQGNSA. CDR3 length equals 17 residues. CDR3 residues: CASSLAETGRGFQRQFF. The CDR3 DNA follows: TGTGCCAGCAGCTTAGCCGAGACAGGCCGCGGATTTCAGAGACAGTTCTTC.

This clone occurred once. The V and J genes are TRBV4-1 and TRBJ2-3, with D perhaps TRBD2 (6 bases). Looked up from germline, CDR1 is MGHRA and CDR2 is YSYEKL. V was trimmed by 2 bases and J by 6 bases, leaving 18 bases between them. The CDR3 is 16 residues long. The CDR3 here is CASSQLRPYRGDTQYF. DNA for the CDR3: TGCGCCAGCAGCCAATTACGCCCCTATCGGGGGGATACGCAGTATTTT.

The chain carries TRBV6-1 and TRBJ2-7; 7 positions match TRBD2. This CDR3 contains 13 residues. Germline lookup yields CDR1 MNHNS and CDR2 SASEGT. The ends lost 6 bases at V and 2 bases at J; junction bases unmatched: 4. As DNA, the CDR3 is TGTGCCAGCAGGAAAGCGGGGACCTACGAGCAGTACTTC. Translating gives CASRKAGTYEQYF.

The V gene is TRBV19, the J gene TRBJ2-2, with 15 bases matching TRBD2. This CDR3 region has 19 residues. The germline CDR1 and CDR2 sequences are LNHDA and SQIVND (reference sequence). V was clipped by 6 bases and J by 5 bases; unmatched bases: 13. The CDR3 here is CASRIDGLAGGLGTGELFF. The CDR3 region has the DNA TGTGCCAGTAGGATTGATGGACTAGCGGGAGGGCTGGGGACCGGGGAGCTGTTTTTT.

The rearrangement links TRBV10-1 to TRBJ2-7, with 7 bases aligning to TRBD2. Germline V gives CDR1 WNHNN, CDR2 SYGVQD (reference sequence). Unmatched junction bases numbered 6, after V lost 2 bases and J lost 2 bases. There are 15 residues in the CDR3. CDR3 sequence (DNA): TGCGCCAGCAGTGAGATGCGCGGGAGAACCTACGAGCAGTACTTC. It translates to CASSEMRGRTYEQYF.

The CDR3: CASSNRDLYGYTF. CDR3 coding DNA: TGTGCCAGCAGCAACAGGGACCTATATGGCTACACCTTC. The chain uses TRBV6-5 and TRBJ1-2, with D maybe TRBD1 (6 bases). The length of the CDR3 is 13 residues. Deletions cut 6 bases from V and 5 bases from J, with 13 bases between. Per the germline V gene, CDR1 is MNHEY and CDR2 is SVGAGI.

In DNA, the CDR3 is TGTGCCAGCTCACCGAGGACAGGCAACACCGGGGAGCTGTTTTTT. The encoded protein is CASSPRTGNTGELFF. This chain connects TRBV18 to TRBJ2-2; 7 bases are a match to TRBD1. The V segment lost 3 bases and the J segment 2 bases; nucleotides outside the gene matches: 3. The CDR3 sequence is 15 residues long. Germline CDR1 KGHSH, CDR2 LQKENI.